The rows below give T cell receptor beta chains drawn from one sample of a study of T cells in Graves' hyperthyroidism and ophthalmopathy. TCRdb re-derived calls from the multiplex PCR reads in MiXCR, one entry per CDR3 protein. The sample carries about 340,000 distinct CDR3 sequences, around a sixth recorded once. Sequenced input: blood. The receptors shown here come from a woman aged 45-65 years with Graves' hyperthyroidism. Each CDR3 is given with its conserved first and last residue.

V gene	CDR3 protein
TRBV27	CASSSSLAGVETQYF
TRBV6-1	CASSEALWGTHEQFF
TRBV30	CAWNRGNAYEQYF
TRBV7-3	CASSLIGGRIDEQYF
TRBV27	CASSSIQVNNEQFF
TRBV9	CASSAGTEAFF
TRBV2	CASSVLGLATYNEQFF
TRBV27	CASSTGTSGKETQYF
TRBV12-3/TRBV12-4	CASSFLAGTDLQETQYF
TRBV11-2	CASSSVGTVANYGYTF
TRBV11-2	CASSLGQAGVGEQFF
TRBV9	CASNTGQGLGEQYF
TRBV10-3	CAISEERGAHTQYF
TRBV12-3/TRBV12-4	CASSAQSGYTEAFF
TRBV29-1	CSALSPRPTYEQYF
TRBV6-1	CASSGGGQVTNTEAFF
TRBV7-2	CASSLPAPSSYNEQFF
TRBV3-1	CASSYSSTGDQPQHF
TRBV11-2	CASSLFTGGTEAFF
TRBV28	CASSSYGGGRYEQYF
TRBV3-1	CASSQEDSNQPQHF
TRBV4-1	CASSQVPGGLAGEGTQYF
TRBV12-3/TRBV12-4	CASGELAGGLTGQDTQYF
TRBV6-5	CASSYRPGANYNSPLHF
TRBV6-1	CASSRDRGESNQPQHF
TRBV6-1	CASKLRDKGPYEQYF
TRBV29-1	CSVTGLYYGYTF
TRBV12-3/TRBV12-4	CASRRLSSYNEQFF
TRBV7-2	CASSLEITYNEQFF
TRBV25-1	CASSEGEEWNTEAFF
TRBV7-9	CASSLSGAQPQHF
TRBV7-3	CASGPGQNTDTQYF
TRBV7-8	CASSAGTTSYEQYF
TRBV30	CAGGTVYGYTF
TRBV2	CASSPRGGPFF
TRBV29-1	CSVSQRITGEQYF
TRBV2	CASSAGALGANVLTF
TRBV6-1	CATLGTTSLNSPLHF
TRBV3-1	CASSPVSLALPANTQYF
TRBV10-1	CAASKGRGYEQYF
TRBV7-2	CASSLVPAQGGELFF
TRBV3-1	CASSQVASGTWDTQYF
TRBV2	CASSELRDGFNEQFF
TRBV24-1	CATSDFPSGRQETQYF
TRBV7-3	CASSLNYGQEQFF
TRBV12-3/TRBV12-4	CASSSRAPRGQPQHF
TRBV10-2	CASSLTRDSYEQYF
TRBV27	CASRTIQGLNGYTF
TRBV19	CASVGQAGAGSNQPQHF